These T cell receptor beta chains were read from a single sample in a study of blood T cells in healthy people across ages. TCRdb called the 5' RACE reads again in MiXCR, with one record for every CDR3 protein. The table includes roughly 800,000 distinct CDR3 sequences, around a quarter detected once. This same sample was also taken into another study, of T cells of mothers and their children.

The sample consisted of blood. Every receptor here comes from a boy aged 10-17 years in good health. Both conserved end residues are part of each CDR3. The order of the fields is clone size, J gene, V gene, D gene, CDR3 protein, CDR3 DNA. The D gene is left open where the match is weak. For some rows the clone size is stated as once, few or many, or as a class when expanded; others skip it.

>once|TRBJ2-3|TRBV24-1|.
CATSEGNSPDTQYF
TGTGCCACCAGTGAAGGGAATAGCCCAGATACGCAGTACTTT
>few|TRBJ2-6|TRBV12-3/TRBV12-4|.
CASSPDSGSGANVLTF
TGTGCCAGCAGTCCGGACAGCGGATCTGGGGCCAACGTCCTGACTTTC
>few|TRBJ2-5|TRBV29-1|.
CSVPKQGGEAQYF
TGCAGCGTCCCCAAACAGGGAGGGGAGGCCCAGTACTTC
>.|TRBJ2-1|TRBV10-3|.
CAISSQAAEEQFF
TGTGCCATCAGTAGTCAAGCGGCGGAGGAGCAGTTCTTC
>few|TRBJ2-5|TRBV7-9|TRBD2
CASSFSIAGSETQYF
TGTGCCAGCAGCTTTTCAATAGCGGGGTCGGAGACCCAGTACTTC
>few|TRBJ2-5|TRBV28|.
CASKTGGGETQYF
TGTGCCAGCAAGACAGGTGGTGGGGAGACCCAGTACTTC
>.|TRBJ2-3|TRBV2|TRBD2
CASRERLAGGTDTQYF
TGTGCCAGCAGGGAGAGACTAGCCGGGGGTACAGATACGCAGTATTTT
>.|TRBJ2-7|TRBV29-1|TRBD1
CSVEKRGQGDYEQYF
TGCAGCGTTGAGAAAAGGGGACAGGGGGACTACGAGCAGTACTTC
>few|TRBJ2-2|TRBV5-1|.
CASSSNVYTGELFF
TGCGCCAGCAGCTCCAACGTTTACACCGGGGAGCTGTTTTTT
>many|TRBJ2-5|TRBV4-1|.
CASSQVGQETQYF
TGCGCCAGCAGCCAAGTCGGACAAGAGACCCAGTACTTC
>.|TRBJ2-5|TRBV7-2|.
CASSSFYPTDQETQYF
TGTGCCAGCAGCTCCTTTTACCCGACAGACCAAGAGACCCAGTACTTC
>.|TRBJ1-3|TRBV5-1|TRBD1
CASSFSGGAAGNTIYF
TGCGCCAGCAGCTTCTCAGGGGGCGCGGCTGGAAACACCATATATTTT
>once|TRBJ1-1|TRBV6-2/TRBV6-3|.
CASSYSISRASGEYTEAFF
TGTGCCAGCAGTTACTCGATTAGCCGGGCCAGCGGGGAGTACACTGAAGCTTTCTTT
>.|TRBJ2-7|TRBV2|.
CASSVAFYYEQYF
TGTGCCAGCAGTGTTGCCTTTTACTACGAGCAGTACTTC
>.|TRBJ2-5|TRBV6-5|.
CASRLRPQETQYF
TGTGCCAGCAGACTCCGGCCCCAAGAGACCCAGTACTTC
>.|TRBJ1-6|TRBV30|TRBD1
CAWRDGPGQMSSYNSPLHF
TGTGCCTGGAGGGACGGACCGGGACAGATGAGCTCCTATAATTCACCCCTCCACTTT
>.|TRBJ2-7|TRBV19|.
CASSIAQGNPEQYF
TGTGCCAGTAGTATAGCACAGGGTAATCCCGAGCAGTACTTC
>.|TRBJ1-3|TRBV3-1|.
CASSQGWDSGNTIYF
TGTGCCAGCAGCCAAGGATGGGACTCTGGAAACACCATATATTTT
>few|TRBJ2-5|TRBV7-9|.
CASSPRKHHQETQYF
TGTGCCAGCAGCCCCCGGAAGCATCACCAAGAGACCCAGTACTTC
>.|TRBJ2-7|TRBV20-1|TRBD1
CSAAGQGDEQYF
TGCAGTGCCGCGGGACAGGGGGACGAGCAGTACTTC
>.|TRBJ2-7|TRBV5-1|TRBD1
CASSLAGGSPRGEQYF
TGCGCCAGCAGCTTGGCAGGGGGCTCCCCCCGGGGCGAGCAGTACTTC
>.|TRBJ1-4|TRBV6-5|TRBD1
CASSTQGASNEKLFF
TGTGCCAGCAGTACTCAGGGGGCGTCAAATGAAAAACTGTTTTTT
>few|TRBJ1-4|TRBV11-2|TRBD1
CASSLLVVQRGRGVFYEKLFF
TGTGCCAGCAGCTTATTAGTTGTGCAGCGCGGCAGGGGGGTTTTCTATGAAAAACTGTTTTTT
>.|TRBJ1-4|TRBV27|TRBD1
CASSLIRQGDEKLFF
TGTGCCAGCAGCCTGATCCGACAGGGTGATGAAAAACTGTTTTTT